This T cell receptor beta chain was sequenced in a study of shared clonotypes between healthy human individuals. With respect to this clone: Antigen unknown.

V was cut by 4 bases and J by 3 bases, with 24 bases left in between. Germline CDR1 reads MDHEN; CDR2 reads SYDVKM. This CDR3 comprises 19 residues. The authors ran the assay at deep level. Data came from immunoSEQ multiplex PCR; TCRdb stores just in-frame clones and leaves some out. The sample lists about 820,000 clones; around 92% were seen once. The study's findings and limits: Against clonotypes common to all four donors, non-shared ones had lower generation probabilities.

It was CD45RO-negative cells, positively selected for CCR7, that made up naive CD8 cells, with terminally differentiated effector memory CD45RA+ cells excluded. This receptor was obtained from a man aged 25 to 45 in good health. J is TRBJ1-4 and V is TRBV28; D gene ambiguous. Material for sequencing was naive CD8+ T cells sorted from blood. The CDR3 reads CASSSSGLLTSRANEKLFF. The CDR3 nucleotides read TGTGCCAGCAGTTCCTCCGGGCTGCTAACCTCTCGGGCTAATGAAAAACTGTTTTTT.